This T cell receptor beta chain was sequenced for a study of post-analysis software for immune sequencing data. In its sample, this clonotype was seen a few times. Its antigen remains unidentified. Included in the TCR beta cDNA libraries were unique molecular identifiers. The T cell input of roughly 0.9 to 10 million gave a few hundred thousand cDNA molecules. Via MiXCR, TCRdb re-called the PCR reads, giving one row per CDR3 protein. The table has roughly 410,000 distinct CDR3 sequences, around 33% seen once. The CDR3 has 13 amino acids. Germline CDR1 reads DFQATT; CDR2 reads SNEGSKA (reference sequence). Trimming at V came to 4 bases and at J to 4 bases, leaving 6 bases not matched to a gene. Study-level points and caveats: Relative to controls, patients had a few TRBV segments at higher frequency, with TRBV5-6, TRBV5-1 and TRBV20-1 among these. Controls showed significantly higher normalized Chao1 diversity than did multiple sclerosis patients. Strong same-batch co-clustering of samples appeared with F measure clustering.

The sequenced material came from blood. This chain links TRBV20-1 with TRBJ2-5; TRBD1 matches 7 bases. The receptor comes from a girl aged 10-17 years with multiple sclerosis. CDR3 DNA: TGCAGTGCTATTAAGGGGGCACGAGAGACCCAGTACTTC. This encodes CSAIKGARETQYF.